Below, 31 T cell receptor beta chains from the same sample are listed, as sequenced in a study of blood T cell repertoires in COVID-19. Profiled with immunoSEQ multiplex PCR; TCRdb holds only in-frame clones, not every one. This sample has under 75,000 clones; roughly 80% occur once, and the top ten carry roughly 20%. The sequenced sample was peripheral blood. Receptors originate from a man aged 70-80 years who had recovered from COVID-19.

This clone occurred once. The chain employs TRBV6-5 and TRBJ2-4; 14 bases map to TRBD2. The germline gives CDR1 MNHEY, CDR2 SVGAGI. The trim removed 5 bases at V and 6 bases at J, leaving 3 bases unmatched. This CDR3 is built from 15 residues. CDR3 sequence reads: CASSRTSGGLNIQYF. The CDR3 region has the DNA TGTGCCAGCAGTAGGACTAGCGGGGGGTTAAACATTCAGTACTTC.

The chain links TRBV28 to TRBJ1-2; TRBD1 aligns across 11 bases. CDR3 length: 14 residues. V lost 3 bases, J lost 4 bases, and 1 base stayed unmatched. The V gene's germline CDR1 is MDHEN and CDR2 SYDVKM. The CDR3 bases are TGTGCCAGCAGTTTCGGGACAGGGGGCTATGGCTACACCTTC. It specifies CASSFGTGGYGYTF.

CDR3 sequence (DNA): TGTGCCTGGAGTGTAGGGGGTCCCACTGAAGCTTTCTTT. Its translation: CAWSVGGPTEAFF. V gene TRBV30 combines with J gene TRBJ1-1, with a possible D match to TRBD1 (6 bases). V lost 0 bases to trimming and J lost 4 bases, with 9 bases between them. The length of the CDR3 is 13 residues. Per the germline V gene, CDR1 is GTSNPN and CDR2 is SVGIG (reference sequence).

The rearrangement links TRBV27 to TRBJ2-1, with D maybe TRBD2 (6 bases). This CDR3 has 13 residues. Germline CDR1 and CDR2: MNHEY and SMNVEV (reference sequence). V was trimmed by 5 bases and J by 8 bases, leaving 13 bases between them. CDR3 in amino acids: CASSPRESDEQFF. As DNA, the CDR3 is TGTGCCAGCAGTCCCCGGGAGTCCGATGAGCAGTTCTTC.

J is TRBJ2-2 and V is TRBV6-5; TRBD1 is a possible D gene (6 bases). Germline loops: CDR1 MNHEY, CDR2 SVGAGI. This CDR3 region has 15 residues. Trimming left V 5 bases short and J 5 bases short, with 15 bases between. CDR3 residues: CASSRRGSGTGELFF. The CDR3 DNA follows: TGTGCCAGCAGTCGAAGGGGGTCAGGGACCGGGGAGCTGTTTTTT.

J is TRBJ2-7 and V is TRBV19, with 12 bases that match TRBD2. CDR3 size: 16 residues. Trimming removed 5 bases from V and 5 bases from J; junction bases left unmatched: 10. Germline lookup yields CDR1 LNHDA and CDR2 SQIVND (reference sequence). The CDR3 DNA sequence: TGTGCCAGTAGTGTGCAGACTAGCGGGAGCGAGGACGAGCAGTACTTC. Protein: CASSVQTSGSEDEQYF.

The chain uses TRBV7-9 and TRBJ1-1; 7 bases line up with TRBD1. Unmatched junction bases numbered 12, after V lost 1 base and J lost 4 bases. Germline V CDR1 and CDR2: SEHNR, FQNEAQ (reference sequence). This CDR3 is built from 17 residues. CDR3 in DNA: TGTGCCAGCAGCTTAGACGTCGGGACACAGGGGAGCACTGAAGCTTTCTTT. This sequence encodes CASSLDVGTQGSTEAFF. Together with reference TRBV7-9 and TRBJ1-1, the CDR3 gives the full variable domain: DTGVSQNPRHKITKRGQNVTFRCDPISEHNRLYWYRQTLGQGPEFLTYFQNEAQLEKSRLLSDRFSAERPKGSFSTLEIQRTEQGDSAMYLCASSLDVGTQGSTEAFFGQGTRLTVV.

The genes are TRBV28 and TRBJ2-1; 7 bases are a match to TRBD1. Trimming cost V 7 bases and J 9 bases; bases outside gene matches: 9. Germline CDR1 is MDHEN and CDR2 is SYDVKM. The CDR3 length is 13 residues. The CDR3 region is CASNRYRGGEQFF. The CDR3, as DNA: TGTGCCAGCAACCGCTACAGGGGTGGTGAGCAGTTCTTC.

This clone has more than one count but fewer than ten. V usage is TRBV19 and J usage is TRBJ2-7; 10 bases map to TRBD1. CDR1 LNHDA and CDR2 SQIVND come from the germline V gene (reference sequence). This CDR3 is built from 14 residues. V dropped 7 bases and J dropped 2; count of bases not matched to a gene: 5. CDR3 nucleotide sequence: TGTGCCAGTACACCGGGACAGGGGCCCTACGAGCAGTACTTC. Translated, it gives CASTPGQGPYEQYF.

This clone was recorded only once. The rearrangement uses TRBV28 and TRBJ2-7, with TRBD2 matching 9 bases. CDR1 is MDHEN, CDR2 SYDVKM, per germline. J lost 1 base, V lost 6 bases, and 7 bases had no gene match. This CDR3 spans 15 amino acids. CDR3 in DNA: TGTGCCAGCAGGTTAGGGCTAGCGGGATCCTACGAGCAGTACTTC. Its protein is CASRLGLAGSYEQYF. The complete variable domain, with remaining parts taken from reference TRBV28 and TRBJ2-7, reads DVKVTQSSRYLVKRTGEKVFLECVQDMDHENMFWYRQDPGLGLRLIYFSYDVKMKEKGDIPEGYSVSREKKERFSLILESASTNQTSMYLCASRLGLAGSYEQYFGPGTRLTVT.

The chain joins TRBV18 to TRBJ2-3; 8 nucleotides line up with TRBD2. This CDR3 spans 15 amino acids. Per germline, CDR1 KGHSH and CDR2 LQKENI. After removal of 2 bases from V and 5 bases from J, the junction contained 6 bases not matched to a gene. CDR3 in amino acids: CASSPGVAGQDTQYF. The CDR3 DNA follows: TGTGCCAGCTCACCAGGAGTAGCGGGACAAGATACGCAGTATTTT.

The gene calls are TRBV19 and TRBJ2-7, with 8 bases aligning to TRBD1. The ends lost 5 bases at V and 3 bases at J; junction bases unmatched: 6. Germline values: CDR1 LNHDA, CDR2 SQIVND (reference sequence). This CDR3 has 14 amino acids. The CDR3 is CASSPGQELYEQYF. CDR3 sequence (DNA): TGTGCCAGTAGTCCGGGACAGGAACTCTACGAGCAGTACTTC.

CDR3 in amino acids: CASTLTEGFTEAFF. The CDR3 nucleotides are TGCGCCAGCACCCTTACAGAAGGATTCACTGAAGCTTTCTTT. The gene calls are TRBV5-1 and TRBJ1-1; no reliable D call. V dropped 6 bases and J dropped 4 bases, with 16 bases sitting between them. This CDR3 region has 14 residues. Germline CDR1 reads SGHRS; CDR2 reads YFSETQ.

V usage is TRBV27 and J usage is TRBJ2-2, with 8 bases matching TRBD1. Unmatched junction bases numbered 4, after V lost 6 bases and J lost 1 base. This CDR3 has 15 residues. CDR1 and CDR2 from the germline V gene are MNHEY and SMNVEV (reference sequence). The CDR3 DNA reads TGTGCCAGCAGGTCGGGGACAGGGAACACCGGGGAGCTGTTTTTT. It translates to CASRSGTGNTGELFF.

V usage is TRBV10-3 and J usage is TRBJ2-7, with 10 positions matching TRBD1. There are 16 residues in the CDR3. Germline values: CDR1 ENHRY, CDR2 SYGVKD. The junction had 18 bases not matched to a gene; V was cut back by 10 bases and J by 6 bases. The CDR3 here is CATSQGVDRGMAEQYF. CDR3 DNA: TGTGCCACTTCGCAGGGAGTGGACAGGGGGATGGCCGAGCAGTACTTC.

This chain uses TRBV29-1 with TRBJ1-4; D gene unclear. Per the germline V gene, CDR1 is SQVTM and CDR2 is ANQGSEA. V shed 2 bases and J shed 10 bases, with 14 bases lying between them. This CDR3 has 13 residues. CDR3 sequence reads: CSVETSRGGKLFF. The CDR3 coding sequence is TGCAGCGTTGAAACATCCCGAGGCGGAAAACTGTTTTTT.

This clone has ten or more counts. The chain combines TRBV28 with TRBJ2-3, with TRBD2 matching 13 bases. CDR1 MDHEN and CDR2 SYDVKM come from the germline V gene. The trim removed 4 bases at V and 6 bases at J, leaving 4 bases unmatched. There are 15 residues in the CDR3. DNA for the CDR3: TGTGCCAGCAGTTCCCTACTAGCGGGAGGGGATACGCAGTATTTT. This gives the protein CASSSLLAGGDTQYF.

The chain links TRBV4-3 to TRBJ1-4; 10 bases are a match to TRBD1. The V gene's germline CDR1 is LGHNA and CDR2 YSLEER. V lost 0 bases to trimming and J lost 7 bases; unmatched junction nucleotides: 5. The CDR3 extends over 16 amino acids. CDR3 residues: CASSQDLGTGAEKLFF. Here the CDR3 DNA reads TGCGCCAGCAGCCAAGATCTCGGGACAGGGGCTGAAAAACTGTTTTTT.

This clone was observed once. This chain connects TRBV9 to TRBJ2-3, with D perhaps matching TRBD1 (6 bases). The CDR3 contains 15 residues. Germline V gives CDR1 SGDLS, CDR2 YYNGEE. Deletions cut 4 bases from V and 2 bases from J, with 14 bases between. For the CDR3, the DNA is TGTGCCAGCAGCCCGTGGGGGCCTTCCACAGATACGCAGTATTTT. Translating it yields CASSPWGPSTDTQYF.

The chain employs TRBV7-2 and TRBJ2-7; perhaps TRBD2 as D (6 bases). The V end was cut by 2 bases, the J end by 4 bases, with 9 bases between. Looked up from germline, CDR1 is SGHTA and CDR2 is FQGNSA. The CDR3 has 13 amino acids. In DNA, the CDR3 is TGTGCCAGCAGCTTAAAAGGAGGGTACGAGCAGTACTTC. Translating gives CASSLKGGYEQYF.

This clone was picked up many times. The V call is TRBV13, the J call TRBJ1-2, with 8 bases identical to TRBD1. This CDR3 is built from 14 residues. Germline lookup yields CDR1 PRHDT and CDR2 FYEKMQ (reference sequence). V lost 4 bases and J lost 4; bases outside the gene matches: 5. The DNA of the CDR3 is TGTGCCAGCAGCTCCGGGACAGGCCGCTATGGCTACACCTTC. Its translation: CASSSGTGRYGYTF.

The chain is built from TRBV29-1 and TRBJ2-1, with 15 bases that match TRBD2. Trimming removed 3 bases from V and 3 bases from J; junction bases left unmatched: 6. CDR3 size: 17 residues. The germline gives CDR1 SQVTM, CDR2 ANQGSEA. The CDR3 loop is CSVEGTSGRKGYNEQFF. CDR3 DNA sequence: TGCAGCGTTGAGGGGACTAGCGGGAGGAAGGGCTACAATGAGCAGTTCTTC.

This rearrangement joins TRBV4-3 to TRBJ1-5, with D possibly TRBD1 on 5 matching bases. Trimming left V 3 bases short and J 0 bases short, with 6 bases between. This CDR3 spans 14 amino acids. Germline lookup yields CDR1 LGHNA and CDR2 YSLEER. CDR3 protein: CASSQTDSNQPQHF. CDR3 nucleotides: TGCGCCAGCAGCCAGACAGATAGCAATCAGCCCCAGCATTTT.

The CDR3 region has the DNA TGTGCCAGTAGTCCAAAACAGGGGGCTTGGCGATCCTACGAGCAGTACTTC. This gives the protein CASSPKQGAWRSYEQYF. This chain joins TRBV19 and TRBJ2-7, with TRBD1 identical over 9 bases. Germline values: CDR1 LNHDA, CDR2 SQIVND (reference sequence). The V segment lost 5 bases and the J segment 1 base; nucleotides outside the gene matches: 12. The CDR3 length is 17 residues.

The chain uses TRBV27 and TRBJ1-2; TRBD1 aligns across 9 bases. Germline V CDR1 and CDR2: MNHEY, SMNVEV (reference sequence). The CDR3 extends over 15 amino acids. With V trimmed by 5 bases and J by 8 bases, 12 bases remained unmatched. The CDR3 is CASSLRGQGVGGYTF. DNA of the CDR3: TGTGCCAGCAGTCTAAGGGGACAGGGTGTAGGCGGCTACACCTTC.

This clone was found a few times. This sequence joins TRBV11-3 and TRBJ2-5, with TRBD2 identical over 8 bases. This CDR3 region has 17 residues. V lost 1 base and J lost 5; bases outside the gene matches: 12. Per the germline V gene, CDR1 is SGHNT and CDR2 is YENEEA. The CDR3 spells CASSLAPPRGAGETQYF. CDR3 nucleotide sequence: TGTGCCAGCAGCTTAGCTCCCCCGCGGGGGGCCGGGGAGACCCAGTACTTC.

The gene calls are TRBV4-1 and TRBJ1-4, with a tentative D call TRBD1 (5 bases). The length of the CDR3 is 15 residues. Germline assignment: CDR1 MGHRA and CDR2 YSYEKL. V lost 0 bases to trimming and J lost 9 bases, with 14 bases between them. The CDR3 reads CASSQDRASHQKLFF. CDR3 DNA: TGCGCCAGCAGCCAAGACAGGGCATCCCATCAAAAACTGTTTTTT.

The chain employs TRBV28 and TRBJ2-2; perhaps TRBD1 as D (5 bases). Germline V CDR1 and CDR2: MDHEN, SYDVKM. The V end was cut by 5 bases, the J end by 4 bases, with 14 bases between. The CDR3 is made up of 15 amino acids. CDR3 sequence reads: CASSGHNPGTGELFF. DNA of the CDR3: TGTGCCAGCAGTGGACATAACCCGGGCACCGGGGAGCTGTTTTTT.

The chain has TRBV6-5 and TRBJ1-1, with a possible D match to TRBD1 (5 bases). The CDR3 has 13 residues. Per the germline V gene, CDR1 is MNHEY and CDR2 is SVGAGI. The germline V and J ends were trimmed by 6 bases and 1 base, with 9 bases remaining between them. In DNA form, the CDR3 reads TGTGCCAGCAGACGGACACAGAACACTGAAGCTTTCTTT. Translated: CASRRTQNTEAFF.

The J gene is TRBJ1-1, the V gene TRBV5-5, with 12 bases fitting TRBD1. CDR3 length: 17 residues. V shed 2 bases and J 4 bases; nucleotides not matched to a gene: 9. Germline CDR1 and CDR2: SGHKS and YYEKEE (reference sequence). CDR3 sequence: CASSFVAGTGGGTEAFF. CDR3 nucleotide sequence: TGTGCCAGCAGCTTTGTGGCCGGGACAGGGGGCGGCACTGAAGCTTTCTTT.

The chain uses TRBV3-1 (or the pseudogene TRBV3-2) and TRBJ1-4; D is perhaps TRBD1 (5 bases). CDR3 length: 12 residues. Germline values: CDR1 LGHDT, CDR2 YNNKEL (reference sequence). The V gene lost 3 bases and the J gene lost 8 bases, with 7 bases spanning the gap. This chain's CDR3 is CASSQGQEKLFF. For the CDR3, the DNA is TGTGCCAGCAGCCAGGGGCAGGAAAAACTGTTTTTT.